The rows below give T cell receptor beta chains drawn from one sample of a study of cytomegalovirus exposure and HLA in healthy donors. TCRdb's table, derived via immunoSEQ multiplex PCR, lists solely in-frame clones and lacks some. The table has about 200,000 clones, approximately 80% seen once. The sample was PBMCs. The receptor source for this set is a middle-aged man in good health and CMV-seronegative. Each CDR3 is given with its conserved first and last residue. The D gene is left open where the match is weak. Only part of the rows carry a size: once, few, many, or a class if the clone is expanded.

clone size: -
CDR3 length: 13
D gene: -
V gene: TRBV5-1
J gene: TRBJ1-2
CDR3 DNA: TGCGCCAGCAGCTTGAACCTGCAGTATGGCTACACCTTC
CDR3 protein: CASSLNLQYGYTF

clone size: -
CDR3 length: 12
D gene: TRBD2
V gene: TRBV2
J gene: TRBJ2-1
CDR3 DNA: TGTGCCAGCATCGGGACTAGCAATGAGCAGTTCTTC
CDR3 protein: CASIGTSNEQFF

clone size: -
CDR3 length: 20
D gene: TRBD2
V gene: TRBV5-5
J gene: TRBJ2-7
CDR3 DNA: TGTGCCAGCAGCTTTAGGGGGACTAGCGGGAGGTTGGGAGCTGGCAACGAGCAGTACTTC
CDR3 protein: CASSFRGTSGRLGAGNEQYF

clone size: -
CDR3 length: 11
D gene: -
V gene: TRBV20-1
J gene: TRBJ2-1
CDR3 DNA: TGCAGTGCTAGAGTCGACTACCAGCGGTTCTTC
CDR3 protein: CSARVDYQRFF

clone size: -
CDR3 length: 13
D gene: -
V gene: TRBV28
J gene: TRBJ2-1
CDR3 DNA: TGTGCCAGCAGTGCGGACAACTACAATGAGCAGTTCTTC
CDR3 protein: CASSADNYNEQFF

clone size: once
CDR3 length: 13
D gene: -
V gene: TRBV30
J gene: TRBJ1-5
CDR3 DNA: TGTGCCTGGAGTGTACAGGGAACTGAGCCCCAGCATTTT
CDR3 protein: CAWSVQGTEPQHF

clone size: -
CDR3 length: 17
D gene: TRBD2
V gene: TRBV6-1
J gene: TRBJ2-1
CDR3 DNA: TGTGCCAGCAGTGAAGGGACTAGCGGGGCCTCCTACAATGAGCAGTTCTTC
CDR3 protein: CASSEGTSGASYNEQFF

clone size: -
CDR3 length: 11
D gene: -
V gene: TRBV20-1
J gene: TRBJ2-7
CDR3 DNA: TGCAGTGCTAGATCTTTAGCCGAGCAGTACTTC
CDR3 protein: CSARSLAEQYF

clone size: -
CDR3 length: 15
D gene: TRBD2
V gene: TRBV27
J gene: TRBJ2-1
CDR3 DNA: TGTGCCAGCAGTTCCCCTCTAGCGGGGCCCAATGAGCAGTTCTTC
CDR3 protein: CASSSPLAGPNEQFF

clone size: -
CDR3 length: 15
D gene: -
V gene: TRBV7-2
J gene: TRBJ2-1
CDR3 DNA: TGTGCCAGCAGCTTAGCGCTAGGTTCTTCCAATGAGCAGTTCTTC
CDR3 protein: CASSLALGSSNEQFF

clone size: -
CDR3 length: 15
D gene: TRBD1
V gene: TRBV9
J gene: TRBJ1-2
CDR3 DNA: TGTGCCAGCAGCGTAGGAGGAGGGGGCGCGGATGGCTACACCTTC
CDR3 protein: CASSVGGGGADGYTF

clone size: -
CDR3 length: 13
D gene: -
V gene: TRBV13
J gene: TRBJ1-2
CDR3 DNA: TGTGCCAGCAGCTCCCGTGGACAGTATGGCTACACCTTC
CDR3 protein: CASSSRGQYGYTF

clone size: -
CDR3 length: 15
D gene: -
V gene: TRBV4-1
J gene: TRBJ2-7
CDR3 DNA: TGCGCCAGCCGCTTAAGCCGGGACTGGGAATACGAGCAGTACTTC
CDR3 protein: CASRLSRDWEYEQYF

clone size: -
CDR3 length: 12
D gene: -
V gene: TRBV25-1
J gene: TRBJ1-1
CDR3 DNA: TGTGCCAGCAGTGAATCTAACACTGAAGCTTTCTTT
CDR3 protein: CASSESNTEAFF

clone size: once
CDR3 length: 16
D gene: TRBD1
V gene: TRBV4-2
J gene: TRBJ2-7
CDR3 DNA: TGTGCCAGCAGCCAGGGTACCGGGACAGGCTCCTACGAGCAGTACTTC
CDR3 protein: CASSQGTGTGSYEQYF

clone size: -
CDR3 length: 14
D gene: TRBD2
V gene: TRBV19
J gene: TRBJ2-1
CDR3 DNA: TGTGCCAGTAGTATCCTAGCGGGAGTGAATGAGCAGTTCTTC
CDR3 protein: CASSILAGVNEQFF

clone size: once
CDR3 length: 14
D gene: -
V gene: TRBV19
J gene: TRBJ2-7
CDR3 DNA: TGTGCCAGTAGTACCGCCCAGGGCCCCTACGAGCAGTACTTC
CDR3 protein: CASSTAQGPYEQYF

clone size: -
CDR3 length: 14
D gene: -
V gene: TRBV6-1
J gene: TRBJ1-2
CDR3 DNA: TGTGCCAGCAGTCCCAATCCGGGTGGCTATGGCTACACCTTC
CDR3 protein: CASSPNPGGYGYTF

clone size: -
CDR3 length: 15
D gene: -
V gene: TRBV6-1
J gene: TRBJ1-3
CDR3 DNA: TGTGCCAGCAGTGGCGTCACTCACTCTGGAAACACCATATATTTT
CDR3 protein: CASSGVTHSGNTIYF

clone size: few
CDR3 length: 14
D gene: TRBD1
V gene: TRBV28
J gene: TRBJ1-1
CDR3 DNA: TGTGCCAGCAGTCGTAGGACAGGGAACACTGAAGCTTTCTTT
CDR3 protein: CASSRRTGNTEAFF

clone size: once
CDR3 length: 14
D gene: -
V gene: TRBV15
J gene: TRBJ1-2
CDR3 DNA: TGTGCCACCAGCAGAGATCAGGGATACTATGGCTACACCTTC
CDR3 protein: CATSRDQGYYGYTF

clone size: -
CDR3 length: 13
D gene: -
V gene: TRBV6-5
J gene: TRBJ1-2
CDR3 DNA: TGTGCCAGCACCTCGGGAGGGAACTATGGCTACACCTTC
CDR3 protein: CASTSGGNYGYTF